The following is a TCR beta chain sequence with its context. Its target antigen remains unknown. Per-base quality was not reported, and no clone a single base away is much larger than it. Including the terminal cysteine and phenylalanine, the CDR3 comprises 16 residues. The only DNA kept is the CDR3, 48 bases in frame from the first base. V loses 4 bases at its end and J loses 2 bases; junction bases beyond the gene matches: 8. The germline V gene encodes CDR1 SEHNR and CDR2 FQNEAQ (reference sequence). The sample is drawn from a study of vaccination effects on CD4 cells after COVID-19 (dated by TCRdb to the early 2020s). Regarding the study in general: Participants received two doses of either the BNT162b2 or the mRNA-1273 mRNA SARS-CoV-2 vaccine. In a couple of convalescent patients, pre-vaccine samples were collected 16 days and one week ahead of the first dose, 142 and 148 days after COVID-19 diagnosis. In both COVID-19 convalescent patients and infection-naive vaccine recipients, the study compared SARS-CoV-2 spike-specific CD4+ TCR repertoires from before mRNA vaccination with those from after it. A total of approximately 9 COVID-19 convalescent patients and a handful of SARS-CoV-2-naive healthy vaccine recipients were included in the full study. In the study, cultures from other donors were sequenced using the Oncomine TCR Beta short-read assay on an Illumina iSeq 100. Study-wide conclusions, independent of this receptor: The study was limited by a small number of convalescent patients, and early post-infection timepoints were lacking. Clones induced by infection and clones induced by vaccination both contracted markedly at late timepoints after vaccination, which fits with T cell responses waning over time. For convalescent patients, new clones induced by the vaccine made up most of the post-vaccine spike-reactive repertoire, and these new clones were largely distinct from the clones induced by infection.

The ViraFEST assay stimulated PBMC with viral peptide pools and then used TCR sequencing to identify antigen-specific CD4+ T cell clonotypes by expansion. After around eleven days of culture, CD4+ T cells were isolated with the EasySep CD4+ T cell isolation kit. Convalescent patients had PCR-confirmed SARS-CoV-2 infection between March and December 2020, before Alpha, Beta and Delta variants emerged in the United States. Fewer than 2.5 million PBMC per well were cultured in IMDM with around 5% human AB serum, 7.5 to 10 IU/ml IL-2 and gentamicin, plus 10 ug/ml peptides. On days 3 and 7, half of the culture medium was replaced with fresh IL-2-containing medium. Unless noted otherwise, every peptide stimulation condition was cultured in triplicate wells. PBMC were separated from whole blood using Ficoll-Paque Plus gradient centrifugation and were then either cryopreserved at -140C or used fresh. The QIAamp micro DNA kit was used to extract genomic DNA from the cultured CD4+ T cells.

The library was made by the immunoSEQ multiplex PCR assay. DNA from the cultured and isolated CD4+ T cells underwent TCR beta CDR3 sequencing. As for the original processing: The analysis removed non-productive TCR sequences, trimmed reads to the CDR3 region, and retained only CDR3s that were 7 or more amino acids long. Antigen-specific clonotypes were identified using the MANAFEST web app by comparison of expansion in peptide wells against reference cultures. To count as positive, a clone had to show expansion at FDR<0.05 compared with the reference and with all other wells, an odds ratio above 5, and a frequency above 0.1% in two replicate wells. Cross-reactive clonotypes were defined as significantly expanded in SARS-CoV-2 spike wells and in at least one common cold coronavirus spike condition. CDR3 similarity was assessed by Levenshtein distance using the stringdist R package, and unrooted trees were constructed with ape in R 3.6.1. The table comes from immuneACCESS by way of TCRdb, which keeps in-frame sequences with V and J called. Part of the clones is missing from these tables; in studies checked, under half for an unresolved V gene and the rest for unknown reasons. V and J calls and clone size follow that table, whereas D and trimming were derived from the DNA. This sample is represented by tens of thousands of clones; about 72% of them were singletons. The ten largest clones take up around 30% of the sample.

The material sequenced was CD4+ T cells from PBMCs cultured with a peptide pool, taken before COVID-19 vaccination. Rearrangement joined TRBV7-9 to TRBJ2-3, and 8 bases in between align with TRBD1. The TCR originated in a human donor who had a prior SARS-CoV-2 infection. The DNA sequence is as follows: TGTGCCAGCAGCTCCTGGACAGGGCTCGACACAGATACGCAGTATTTT. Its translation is CASSSWTGLDTDTQYF.